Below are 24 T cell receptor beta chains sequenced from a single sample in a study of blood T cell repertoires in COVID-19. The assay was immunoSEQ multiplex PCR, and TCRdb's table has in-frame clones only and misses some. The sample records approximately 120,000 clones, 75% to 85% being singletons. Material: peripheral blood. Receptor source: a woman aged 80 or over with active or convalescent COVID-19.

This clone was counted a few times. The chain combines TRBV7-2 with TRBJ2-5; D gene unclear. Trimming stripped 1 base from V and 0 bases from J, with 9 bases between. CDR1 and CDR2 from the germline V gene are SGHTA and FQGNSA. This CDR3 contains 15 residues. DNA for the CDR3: TGTGCCAGCAGCTTAGAACAGTTGTACCAAGAGACCCAGTACTTC. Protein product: CASSLEQLYQETQYF.

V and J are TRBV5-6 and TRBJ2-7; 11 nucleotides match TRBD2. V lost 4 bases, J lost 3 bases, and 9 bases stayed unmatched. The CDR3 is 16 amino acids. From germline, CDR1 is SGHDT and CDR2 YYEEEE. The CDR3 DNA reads TGTGCCAGCAGCCGCCGCGGACTAGCGGGTCTCTACGAGCAGTACTTC. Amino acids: CASSRRGLAGLYEQYF.

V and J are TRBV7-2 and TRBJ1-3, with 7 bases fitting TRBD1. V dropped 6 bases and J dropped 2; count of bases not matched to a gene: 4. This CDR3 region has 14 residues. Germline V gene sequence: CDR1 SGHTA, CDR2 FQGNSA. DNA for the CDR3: TGTGCCAGCAGACAGGGGCTCCCTGGAAACACCATATATTTT. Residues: CASRQGLPGNTIYF.

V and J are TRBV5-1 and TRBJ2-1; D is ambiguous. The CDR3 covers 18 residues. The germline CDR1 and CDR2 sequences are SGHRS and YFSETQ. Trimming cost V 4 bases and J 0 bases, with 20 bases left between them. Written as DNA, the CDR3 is TGCGCCAGCAGCGTCTTAAGCTCATCGCTTGGCTCCTACAATGAGCAGTTCTTC. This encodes CASSVLSSSLGSYNEQFF.

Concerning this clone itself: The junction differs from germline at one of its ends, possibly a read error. The CDR3 sequence is CASSDWDRGDF. DNA for the CDR3: TGTGCCAGCAGCGACTGGGACAGGGGGGACTTC. V usage is TRBV7-9 and J usage is TRBJ2-7, with 11 bases that match TRBD1. Looked up from germline, CDR1 is SEHNR and CDR2 is FQNEAQ (reference sequence). The CDR3 extends over 11 amino acids.

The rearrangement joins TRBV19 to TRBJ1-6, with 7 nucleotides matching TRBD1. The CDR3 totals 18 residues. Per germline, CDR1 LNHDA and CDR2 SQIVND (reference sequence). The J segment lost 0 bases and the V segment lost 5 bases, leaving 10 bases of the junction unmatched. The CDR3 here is CASSLRTGPSSYNSPLHF. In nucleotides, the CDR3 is TGTGCCAGTAGTCTACGGACAGGTCCGAGCTCCTATAATTCACCCCTCCACTTT. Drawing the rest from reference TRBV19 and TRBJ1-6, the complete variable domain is DGGITQSPKYLFRKEGQNVTLSCEQNLNHDAMYWYRQDPGQGLRLIYYSQIVNDFQKGDIAEGYSVSREKKESFPLTVTSAQKNPTAFYLCASSLRTGPSSYNSPLHFGNGTRLTVT.

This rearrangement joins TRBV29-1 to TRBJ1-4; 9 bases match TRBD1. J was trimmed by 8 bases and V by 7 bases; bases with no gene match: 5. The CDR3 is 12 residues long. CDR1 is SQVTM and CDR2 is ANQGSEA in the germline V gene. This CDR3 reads CSAGTGSEKLFF. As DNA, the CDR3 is TGCAGCGCCGGGACAGGGAGCGAAAAACTGTTTTTT.

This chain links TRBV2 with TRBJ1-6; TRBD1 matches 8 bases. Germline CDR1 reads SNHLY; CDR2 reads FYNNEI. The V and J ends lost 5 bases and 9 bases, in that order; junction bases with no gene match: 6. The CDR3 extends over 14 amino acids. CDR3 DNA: TGTGCCAGCAGTCAGGACAGGGAGATTTCACCCCTCCACTTT. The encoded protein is CASSQDREISPLHF.

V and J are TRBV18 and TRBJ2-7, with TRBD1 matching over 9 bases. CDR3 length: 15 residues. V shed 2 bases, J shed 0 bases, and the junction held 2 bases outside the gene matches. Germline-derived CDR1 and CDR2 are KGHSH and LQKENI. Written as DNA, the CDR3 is TGTGCCAGCTCACCAGGACAGGGGAGCTCCTACGAGCAGTACTTC. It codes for CASSPGQGSSYEQYF.

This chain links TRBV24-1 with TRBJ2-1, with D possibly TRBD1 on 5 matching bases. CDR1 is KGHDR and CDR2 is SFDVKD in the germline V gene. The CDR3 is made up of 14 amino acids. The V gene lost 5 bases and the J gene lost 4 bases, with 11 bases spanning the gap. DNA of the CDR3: TGTGCCACCAGTGTTCAGGGCATATACAATGAGCAGTTCTTC. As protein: CATSVQGIYNEQFF.

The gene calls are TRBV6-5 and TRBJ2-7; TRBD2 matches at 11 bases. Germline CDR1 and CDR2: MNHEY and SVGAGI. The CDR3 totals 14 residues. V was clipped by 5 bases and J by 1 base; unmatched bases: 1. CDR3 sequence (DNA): TGTGCCAGCAGTCGGACTAGCGGGTCCTACGAGCAGTACTTC. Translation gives CASSRTSGSYEQYF.

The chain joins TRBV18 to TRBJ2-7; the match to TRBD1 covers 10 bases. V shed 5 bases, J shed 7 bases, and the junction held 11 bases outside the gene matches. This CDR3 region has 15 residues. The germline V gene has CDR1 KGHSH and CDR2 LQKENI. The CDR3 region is CASSAGGTGDREQYF. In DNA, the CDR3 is TGTGCCAGCTCAGCCGGCGGGACAGGGGATAGGGAGCAGTACTTC.

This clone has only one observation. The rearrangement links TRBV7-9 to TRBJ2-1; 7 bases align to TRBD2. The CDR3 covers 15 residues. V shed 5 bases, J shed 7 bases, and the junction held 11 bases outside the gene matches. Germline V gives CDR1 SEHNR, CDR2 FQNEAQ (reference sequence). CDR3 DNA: TGTGCCAGCAGCCCAAGAGGACTAGTCGGTAATGAGCAGTTCTTC. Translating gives CASSPRGLVGNEQFF. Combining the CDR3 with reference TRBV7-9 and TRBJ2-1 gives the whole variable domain DTGVSQNPRHKITKRGQNVTFRCDPISEHNRLYWYRQTLGQGPEFLTYFQNEAQLEKSRLLSDRFSAERPKGSFSTLEIQRTEQGDSAMYLCASSPRGLVGNEQFFGPGTRLTVL.

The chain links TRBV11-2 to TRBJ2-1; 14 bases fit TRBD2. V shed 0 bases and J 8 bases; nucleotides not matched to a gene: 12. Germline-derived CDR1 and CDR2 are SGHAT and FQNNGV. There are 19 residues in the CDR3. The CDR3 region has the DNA TGTGCCAGCAGCTTAGAAGGGACTAGCGGGAGCCTTTCGGGCGATGAGCAGTTCTTC. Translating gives CASSLEGTSGSLSGDEQFF.

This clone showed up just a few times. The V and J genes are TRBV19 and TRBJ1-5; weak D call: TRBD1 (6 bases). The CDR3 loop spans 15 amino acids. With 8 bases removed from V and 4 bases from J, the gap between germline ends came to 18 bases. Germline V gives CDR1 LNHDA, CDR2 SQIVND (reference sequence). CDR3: CASQLQGHGNQPQHF. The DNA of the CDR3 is TGTGCCAGTCAGCTTCAGGGGCATGGGAATCAGCCCCAGCATTTT.

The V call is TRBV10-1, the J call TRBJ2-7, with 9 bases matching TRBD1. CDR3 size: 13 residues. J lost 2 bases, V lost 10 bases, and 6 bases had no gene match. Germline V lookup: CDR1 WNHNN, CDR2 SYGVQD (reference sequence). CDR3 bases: TGCGCCAAACTTCGACAGGGGGCCTACGAGCAGTACTTC. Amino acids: CAKLRQGAYEQYF.

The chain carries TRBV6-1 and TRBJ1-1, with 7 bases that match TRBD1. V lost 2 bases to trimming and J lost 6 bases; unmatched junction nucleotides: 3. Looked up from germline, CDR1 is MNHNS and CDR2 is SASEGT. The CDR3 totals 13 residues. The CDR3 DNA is TGTGCCAGCAGTGAACTGACAGGGTCTGAAGCTTTCTTT. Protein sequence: CASSELTGSEAFF.

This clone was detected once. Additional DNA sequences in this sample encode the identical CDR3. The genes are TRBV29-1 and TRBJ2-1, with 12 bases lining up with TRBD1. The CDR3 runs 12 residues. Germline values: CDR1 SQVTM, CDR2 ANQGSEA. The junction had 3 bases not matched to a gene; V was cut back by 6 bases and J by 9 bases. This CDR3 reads CSVGTGGGEQFF. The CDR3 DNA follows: TGCAGCGTCGGGACAGGGGGCGGTGAGCAGTTCTTC.

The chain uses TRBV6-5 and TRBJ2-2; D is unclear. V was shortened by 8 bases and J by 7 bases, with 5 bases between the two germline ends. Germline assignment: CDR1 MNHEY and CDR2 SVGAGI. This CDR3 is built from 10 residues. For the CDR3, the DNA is TGTGCCAGCCAGTACGGGGAGCTGTTTTTT. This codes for CASQYGELFF.

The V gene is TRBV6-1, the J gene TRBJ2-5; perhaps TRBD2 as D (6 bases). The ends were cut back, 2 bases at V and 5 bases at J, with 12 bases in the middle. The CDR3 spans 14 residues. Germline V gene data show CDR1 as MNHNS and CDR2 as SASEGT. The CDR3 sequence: CASSEFGGWETQYF. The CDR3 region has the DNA TGTGCCAGCAGTGAATTTGGAGGGTGGGAGACCCAGTACTTC.

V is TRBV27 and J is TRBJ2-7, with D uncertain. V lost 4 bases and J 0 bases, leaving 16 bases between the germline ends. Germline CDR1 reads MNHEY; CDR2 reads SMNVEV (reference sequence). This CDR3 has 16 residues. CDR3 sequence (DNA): TGTGCCAGCAGTTACCGTTTCCCCTCTAGCTCCTACGAGCAGTACTTC. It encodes CASSYRFPSSSYEQYF.

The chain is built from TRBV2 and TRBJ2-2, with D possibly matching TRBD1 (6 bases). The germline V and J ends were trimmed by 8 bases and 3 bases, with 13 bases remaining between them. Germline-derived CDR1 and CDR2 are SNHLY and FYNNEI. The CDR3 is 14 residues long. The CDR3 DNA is TGTGCCAGCCAAAGACAGGCCGACACCGGGGAGCTGTTTTTT. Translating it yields CASQRQADTGELFF. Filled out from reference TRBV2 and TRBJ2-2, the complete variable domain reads EPEVTQTPSHQVTQMGQEVILRCVPISNHLYFYWYRQILGQKVEFLVSFYNNEISEKSEIFDDQFSVERPDGSNFTLKIRSTKLEDSAMYFCASQRQADTGELFFGEGSRLTVL.

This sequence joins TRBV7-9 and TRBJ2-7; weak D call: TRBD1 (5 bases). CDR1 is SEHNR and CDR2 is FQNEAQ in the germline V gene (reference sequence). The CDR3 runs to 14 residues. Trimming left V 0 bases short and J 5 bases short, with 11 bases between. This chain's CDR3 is CASSLAGVRDEQYF. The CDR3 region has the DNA TGTGCCAGCAGCTTAGCTGGAGTCAGGGACGAGCAGTACTTC.

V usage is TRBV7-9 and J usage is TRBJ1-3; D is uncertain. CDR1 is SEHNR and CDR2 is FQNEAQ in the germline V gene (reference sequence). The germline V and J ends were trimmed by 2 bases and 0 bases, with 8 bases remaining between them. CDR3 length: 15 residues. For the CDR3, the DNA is TGTGCCAGCAGCTTATCGGTAATCTCTGGAAACACCATATATTTT. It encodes CASSLSVISGNTIYF.